The following is a T cell receptor beta chain sequence with its context. Its antigen is still unknown. The junction and the germline gene differ at one end; a read error may be behind it. This entry is derived from a study of shared clonotypes between healthy human individuals. Study background: A few men and two women, aged 18 to 49, were donors. Each donor's CD8 memory used one plate, CD8 naive two, each CD4 subset three.

It was CD45RO-negative cells, positively selected for CCR7, that made up naive CD8 cells, with terminally differentiated effector memory CD45RA+ cells excluded. Assay runs were performed at deep level. The assay was immunoSEQ multiplex PCR, and TCRdb's table has in-frame clones only and misses some. Of about 2.1 million clones listed, around 93% are singletons. Broader study findings: Non-shared clonotypes displayed generation probabilities falling below those of clonotypes present in all four donors.

Germline V gives CDR1 MNHEY, CDR2 SMNVEV (reference sequence). CDR3 length: 12 residues. The sequencing sample was made of naive CD8+ T cells from PBMCs. The chain links TRBV27 to TRBJ2-7, with 7 nucleotides matching TRBD2. The origin of this receptor is a man aged 18 to 35 in good health. Some clones in this sample may be carry-over from other donors' samples. The CDR3 loop reads CASRLGGGRMDF. The CDR3 region has the DNA TGTGCCAGCAGACTGGGGGGGGGAAGGATGGACTTC.